This T cell receptor (beta chain) stems from a study of blood T cell repertoires in COVID-19. Study at large: In each case, the material was cDNA or gDNA derived from T cells, B-cell-depleted T cells, or PBMCs.

Germline CDR1 is LGHDT and CDR2 is YNNKEL (reference sequence). Trimming removed 1 base from V and 4 bases from J, with 5 bases in between. CDR3 length equals 12 residues. Per the authors' pipeline: Amplified reference gene primers provided the basis for estimating nucleated cell counts. TCRdb's table, derived via immunoSEQ multiplex PCR, lists solely in-frame clones and lacks some. From that table come the V and J calls and clone size; the DNA was used to work out D and trimming. The table has 80,000 to 100,000 clones, around 90% seen once. This TCR was recovered from a human donor with COVID-19, enrolled during active disease. The donor label of this sample is uncertain. The sequenced sample consisted of peripheral blood. This rearrangement joins TRBV3-1 (or the pseudogene TRBV3-2) to TRBJ2-7; D call uncertain. The CDR3 loop reads CASSQVRYEQYF. The CDR3 DNA is TGTGCCAGCAGCCAAGTGAGGTACGAGCAGTACTTC.